What follows are 27 T cell receptor beta chains derived from one specimen sequenced in a study of identical twins. Via MiXCR, TCRdb re-called the 5' RACE reads, giving one row per CDR3 protein. The table shows approximately 630,000 distinct CDR3 sequences, with around 7.4% occurring only once. These records were also assigned to another study, of yellow fever vaccine responses in identical twins.

The source material was PBMCs. The receptors shown here come from a young woman in good health.

The V call is TRBV6-5, the J call TRBJ1-5, with TRBD1 as a possible D gene (6 bases). Germline V gene sequence: CDR1 MNHEY, CDR2 SVGAGI. The CDR3 extends over 15 amino acids. Between the trimmed V and J ends, which lost 4 bases and 3 bases, there was a span of 13 bases. CDR3 loop: CASSSQTGYNQPQHF. In DNA, the CDR3 is TGTGCCAGCAGTTCCCAGACAGGATACAATCAGCCCCAGCATTTT.

This chain links TRBV6-1 with TRBJ1-1; tentatively, D is TRBD1 (6 bases). CDR3 length: 15 amino acids. V was shortened by 2 bases and J by 3 bases, with 13 bases between the two germline ends. Germline-derived CDR1 and CDR2 are MNHNS and SASEGT. The DNA of the CDR3 is TGTGCCAGCAGTGAATACAGGGTTAGAGACACTGAAGCTTTCTTT. Its protein is CASSEYRVRDTEAFF.

This clonotype came up many times. The chain has TRBV5-1 and TRBJ2-1; D is possibly TRBD1 (5 bases). The CDR3 is made up of 14 amino acids. Trimming shortened V by 6 bases and J by 4 bases, and 14 bases separated the two germline ends. Germline values: CDR1 SGHRS, CDR2 YFSETQ. DNA for the CDR3: TGCGCCAGCAATGAGGTAGGGGAATACAATGAGCAGTTCTTC. Its translation is CASNEVGEYNEQFF. Combining the CDR3 with reference TRBV5-1 and TRBJ2-1 gives the whole variable domain KAGVTQTPRYLIKTRGQQVTLSCSPISGHRSVSWYQQTPGQGLQFLFEYFSETQRNKGNFPGRFSGRQFSNSRSEMNVSTLELGDSALYLCASNEVGEYNEQFFGPGTRLTVL.

The rearrangement links TRBV12-3 or TRBV12-4 to TRBJ2-2; TRBD1 or TRBD2 may be the D gene (6 bases each). The CDR3 runs 16 residues. V shed 4 bases and J shed 4 bases, with 16 bases lying between them. The CDR3 reads CASSSTGARFTGELFF. CDR3 bases: TGTGCCAGCAGTTCGACGGGGGCGCGTTTCACCGGGGAGCTGTTTTTT.

This clonotype has only a few counts. The rearrangement joins TRBV12-3 or TRBV12-4 to TRBJ2-2, with 10 bases fitting TRBD2. The CDR3 length is 15 residues. The junction had 2 bases not matched to a gene; V was cut back by 3 bases and J by 4 bases. Here the CDR3 reads CASSLRTSGTGELFF. CDR3 bases: TGTGCCAGCAGTTTGAGGACTAGCGGCACCGGGGAGCTGTTTTTT.

The V and J genes are TRBV12-3 or TRBV12-4 and TRBJ2-7; D is uncertain. The CDR3 runs to 12 residues. The V and J ends lost 7 bases and 5 bases respectively, with 12 bases between them. In DNA form, the CDR3 reads TGTGCCAGCACCTCCCTGGCGAACGAGCAGTACTTC. It specifies CASTSLANEQYF.

The V call is TRBV7-6, the J call TRBJ1-5; D not resolved. CDR3 length: 19 residues. Germline CDR1 SGHVS, CDR2 FNYEAQ. V dropped 1 base and J dropped 0 bases, with 19 bases sitting between them. CDR3 residues: CASSLVPLIGIYSNQPQHF. The DNA for the CDR3 is TGTGCCAGCAGCTTAGTGCCTCTGATAGGGATTTATAGCAATCAGCCCCAGCATTTT.

Ten or more counts support this clonotype. The chain links TRBV29-1 to TRBJ2-7; a weak D match, TRBD1 (5 bases). The CDR3 consists of 14 residues. Between the trimmed V and J ends, which lost 4 bases and 5 bases, there was a span of 18 bases. Germline CDR1 and CDR2: SQVTM and ANQGSEA. In DNA form, the CDR3 reads TGCAGCGTTGTGGGCAGGGCGGTGGATCACGAGCAGTACTTC. Translation: CSVVGRAVDHEQYF.

The gene calls are TRBV28 and TRBJ2-5; 10 bases line up with TRBD2. CDR1 MDHEN and CDR2 SYDVKM come from the germline V gene. Losses at the gene ends were 5 bases for V and 5 bases for J; bases not matched to a gene: 23. This CDR3 spans 20 amino acids. Written as DNA, the CDR3 is TGTGCCAGCAGTACTCAACCCGGGACAGGAGATAGCGGGGGGACGGAGACCCAGTACTTC. Its protein product is CASSTQPGTGDSGGTETQYF.

The sample holds a few counts of this clonotype. The rearrangement uses TRBV29-1 and TRBJ2-3, with D perhaps TRBD2 (5 bases). The CDR3 loop spans 11 amino acids. Germline V CDR1 and CDR2: SQVTM, ANQGSEA. V dropped 3 bases and J dropped 7 bases, with 8 bases sitting between them. For the CDR3, the DNA is TGCAGCGTTGACCGGGGTTATACGCAGTATTTT. Its protein is CSVDRGYTQYF.

V is TRBV20-1 and J is TRBJ1-1, with D unresolved. There are 14 residues in the CDR3. Between the trimmed V and J ends, which lost 2 bases and 1 base, there was a span of 11 bases. CDR1 DFQATT and CDR2 SNEGSKA come from the germline V gene (reference sequence). CDR3 sequence reads: CSARSGGSNTEAFF. Written as DNA, the CDR3 is TGCAGTGCTAGATCGGGCGGATCGAACACTGAAGCTTTCTTT.

This chain joins TRBV9 and TRBJ2-3; unclear D gene. The CDR3 runs 15 residues. V was clipped by 0 bases and J by 1 base, with 9 bases between them. CDR1 SGDLS and CDR2 YYNGEE come from the germline V gene. This CDR3 is CASSVVQVGTDTQYF. The CDR3 DNA follows: TGTGCCAGCAGCGTAGTCCAGGTTGGCACAGATACGCAGTATTTT.

The chain carries TRBV6-5 and TRBJ2-5; D not resolved. There are 16 residues in the CDR3. The ends were cut back, 4 bases at V and 4 bases at J, with 19 bases in the middle. Germline V gene lookup returns CDR1 MNHEY and CDR2 SVGAGI. The CDR3 reads CASSFYPDPPRETQYF. The CDR3 DNA reads as TGTGCCAGCAGTTTCTACCCGGACCCTCCTCGAGAGACCCAGTACTTC.

Ten or more counts support this clonotype. V is TRBV5-1 and J is TRBJ2-1; D may match TRBD1 or TRBD2 (5 bases each). The CDR3 length is 15 residues. V lost 0 bases, J lost 7 bases, and 14 bases lay in between. The germline V gene encodes CDR1 SGHRS and CDR2 YFSETQ. This chain's CDR3 is CASSLEGRGGNEQFF. The DNA for the CDR3 is TGCGCCAGCAGCTTGGAGGGACGGGGCGGGAATGAGCAGTTCTTC.

This clonotype has at least ten counts. This chain uses TRBV5-1 with TRBJ2-3; D is uncertain. Germline V gives CDR1 SGHRS, CDR2 YFSETQ. This CDR3 is 13 amino acids long. V lost 6 bases to trimming and J lost 5 bases, with 13 bases between them. The DNA for the CDR3 is TGCGCCAGCACCCCTGGCGGCTTAGATACGCAGTATTTT. This translates into CASTPGGLDTQYF.

This clonotype has ten or more counts. The chain's CDR3 is CASSGSSGSSYEQYF. The CDR3 nucleotides read TGTGCCAGCAGCGGATCTAGCGGGAGTAGCTACGAGCAGTACTTC. The gene calls are TRBV7-9 and TRBJ2-7; 10 bases agree with TRBD2. CDR3 length: 15 residues. Losses at the gene ends were 5 bases for V and 3 bases for J; bases not matched to a gene: 7. From germline, CDR1 is SEHNR and CDR2 FQNEAQ (reference sequence).

This clonotype was seen many times. The chain is built from TRBV5-1 and TRBJ2-1; the D is unclear. CDR1 is SGHRS, CDR2 YFSETQ, per germline. With 0 bases removed from V and 2 bases from J, the gap between germline ends came to 9 bases. CDR3 length: 15 amino acids. The CDR3 is CASSLEARPYNEQFF. The CDR3 nucleotides are TGCGCCAGCAGCTTGGAAGCGCGGCCCTACAATGAGCAGTTCTTC.

This clonotype showed up just a few times. V gene TRBV4-1 combines with J gene TRBJ1-5, with D possibly being TRBD1 (5 bases). CDR1 and CDR2 from the germline V gene are MGHRA and YSYEKL. V gave up 2 bases and J gave up 0 bases, with 17 bases separating them. The CDR3 contains 18 residues. This CDR3 is CASSQINTGLPSNQPQHF. The CDR3 nucleotides are TGCGCCAGCAGCCAAATAAACACAGGACTCCCTAGCAATCAGCCCCAGCATTTT.

There are a few counts of this clonotype. The CDR3 DNA sequence: TGTGCCAGCAGCTTATCGACAGGGGGCTCGTACGAGCAGTACTTC. As protein: CASSLSTGGSYEQYF. The V gene is TRBV11-3, the J gene TRBJ2-7, with TRBD1 matching over 10 bases. This CDR3 region has 15 residues. V gave up 2 bases and J gave up 4 bases; unmatched junction bases: 5. The germline V gene encodes CDR1 SGHNT and CDR2 YENEEA.

In this sample, this clonotype turned up many times. This chain's CDR3 is CASRLTGSIAFF. Here the CDR3 DNA reads TGTGCCAGCAGGCTGACAGGGTCAATAGCTTTCTTT. The J gene is TRBJ1-1, the V gene TRBV12-3 or TRBV12-4; the match to TRBD1 covers 7 bases. The J segment lost 10 bases and the V segment lost 6 bases, leaving 8 bases of the junction unmatched. This CDR3 is 12 amino acids long.

This clonotype was found a few times. The rearrangement uses TRBV20-1 and TRBJ2-1, with 12 bases aligning to TRBD2. Germline V gives CDR1 DFQATT, CDR2 SNEGSKA (reference sequence). V shed 7 bases and J 7 bases; nucleotides not matched to a gene: 8. The CDR3 spans 14 residues. The CDR3 sequence: CSERLAGVSNEQFF. The CDR3 DNA is TGCAGTGAAAGACTAGCGGGAGTTTCGAATGAGCAGTTCTTC.

There are many counts of this clonotype. The chain carries TRBV11-2 and TRBJ1-1; the D is unclear. CDR3 length equals 13 residues. Germline V gene lookup returns CDR1 SGHAT and CDR2 FQNNGV. The V end lost 5 bases, the J end lost 9 bases, and 16 bases lay between the germline ends. The CDR3 reads CASSRPEDSKAFF. For the CDR3, the DNA is TGTGCCAGCAGCCGACCGGAAGATTCAAAAGCTTTCTTT. Full variable domain (missing parts from reference TRBV11-2 and TRBJ1-1): EAGVAQSPRYKIIEKRQSVAFWCNPISGHATLYWYQQILGQGPKLLIQFQNNGVVDDSQLPKDRFSAERLKGVDSTLKIQPAKLEDSAVYLCASSRPEDSKAFFGQGTRLTVV.

This clonotype occurred a few times. The V and J genes are TRBV5-1 and TRBJ2-1, with 13 bases matching TRBD2. After removal of 6 bases from V and 7 bases from J, the junction contained 7 bases not matched to a gene. CDR3 length: 15 residues. CDR1 SGHRS and CDR2 YFSETQ come from the germline V gene. The CDR3 loop reads CASTELAGGQNEQFF. The CDR3 nucleotides read TGCGCCAGCACAGAACTAGCGGGGGGGCAGAATGAGCAGTTCTTC. Full variable domain (rest looked up from reference TRBV5-1 and TRBJ2-1): KAGVTQTPRYLIKTRGQQVTLSCSPISGHRSVSWYQQTPGQGLQFLFEYFSETQRNKGNFPGRFSGRQFSNSRSEMNVSTLELGDSALYLCASTELAGGQNEQFFGPGTRLTVL.

This clonotype appeared many times. J is TRBJ2-2 and V is TRBV18, with D uncertain. The CDR3 contains 13 residues. V lost 2 bases to trimming and J lost 5 bases, with 6 bases between them. Germline V CDR1 and CDR2: KGHSH, LQKENI. CDR3 in amino acids: CASSPEATGELFF. The CDR3 bases are TGTGCCAGCTCACCAGAGGCGACCGGGGAGCTGTTTTTT.

This clonotype showed up many times. V and J are TRBV6-1 and TRBJ2-7; tentatively, D is TRBD1 (6 bases). The CDR3 sequence is 14 residues long. Germline V gene lookup returns CDR1 MNHNS and CDR2 SASEGT. Trimming cost V 6 bases and J 1 base, with 13 bases left between them. CDR3 nucleotides: TGTGCCAGCAGAGCTAGGACAGATTCCTACGAGCAGTACTTC. Its protein product is CASRARTDSYEQYF.

The chain joins TRBV3-1 to TRBJ1-4, with a weak D call TRBD1 (6 bases). Germline CDR1 reads LGHDT; CDR2 reads YNNKEL (reference sequence). The CDR3 has 16 amino acids. Trimming shortened V by 4 bases and J by 3 bases, and 15 bases separated the two germline ends. The CDR3 protein is CASSPMLGAANEKLFF. In nucleotides, the CDR3 is TGTGCCAGCAGCCCGATGTTGGGGGCAGCTAATGAAAAACTGTTTTTT.

The chain uses TRBV15 and TRBJ2-5; D possibly matches TRBD1 or TRBD2 (5 bases each). CDR1 is LNHNV and CDR2 is YYDKDF in the germline V gene (reference sequence). The length of the CDR3 is 16 residues. V lost 0 bases to trimming and J lost 5 bases, with 16 bases between them. The DNA for the CDR3 is TGTGCCACCAGCAGAGAGAGGCCCGGGACGCTGGAGACCCAGTACTTC. Its translation: CATSRERPGTLETQYF. Full variable domain (outside the CDR3, taken from reference TRBV15 and TRBJ2-5): DAMVIQNPRYQVTQFGKPVTLSCSQTLNHNVMYWYQQKSSQAPKLLFHYYDKDFNNEADTPDNFQSRRPNTSFCFLDIRSPGLGDTAMYLCATSRERPGTLETQYFGPGTRLLVL.